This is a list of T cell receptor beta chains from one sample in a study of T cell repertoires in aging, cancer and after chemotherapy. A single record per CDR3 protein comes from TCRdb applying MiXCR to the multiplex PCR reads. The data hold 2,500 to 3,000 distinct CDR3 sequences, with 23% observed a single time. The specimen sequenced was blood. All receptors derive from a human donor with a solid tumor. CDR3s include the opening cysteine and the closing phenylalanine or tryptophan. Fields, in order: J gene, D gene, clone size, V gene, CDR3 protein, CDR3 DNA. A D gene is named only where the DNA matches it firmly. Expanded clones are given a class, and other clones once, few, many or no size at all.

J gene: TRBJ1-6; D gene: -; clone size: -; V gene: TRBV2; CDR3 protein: CASSETGVRNSPLHF; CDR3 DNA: TGTGCCAGCAGTGAAACGGGGGTCCGTAATTCACCCCTCCACTTT
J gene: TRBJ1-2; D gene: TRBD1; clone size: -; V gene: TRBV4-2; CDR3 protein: CASSQAPGQGGGYGYTF; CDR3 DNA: TGTGCCAGCAGCCAAGCCCCCGGGCAGGGGGGCGGCTATGGCTACACCTTC
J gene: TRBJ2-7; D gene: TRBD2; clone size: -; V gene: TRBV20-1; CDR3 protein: CSARGRLAGSYEQYF; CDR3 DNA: TGCAGTGCTAGGGGGCGACTAGCGGGATCCTACGAGCAGTACTTC
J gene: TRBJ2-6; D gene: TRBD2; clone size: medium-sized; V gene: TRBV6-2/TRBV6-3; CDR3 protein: CASQTGGAGANVLTF; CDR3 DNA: TGTGCCAGCCAGACGGGGGGGGCTGGGGCCAACGTCCTGACTTTC
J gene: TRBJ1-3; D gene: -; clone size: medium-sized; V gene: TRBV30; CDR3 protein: CAWSPGMISSGNTIYF; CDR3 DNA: TGTGCCTGGAGCCCGGGGATGATTAGCTCTGGAAACACCATATATTTT
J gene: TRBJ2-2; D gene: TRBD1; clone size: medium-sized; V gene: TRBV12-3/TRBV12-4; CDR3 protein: CASRDRNTGELFF; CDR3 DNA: TGTGCCAGCCGGGACAGAAACACCGGGGAGCTGTTTTTT
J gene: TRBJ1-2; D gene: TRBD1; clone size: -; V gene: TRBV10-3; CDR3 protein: CAIREGTGGSVGYTF; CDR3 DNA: TGTGCCATCAGGGAAGGGACAGGGGGTTCGGTTGGCTACACCTTC
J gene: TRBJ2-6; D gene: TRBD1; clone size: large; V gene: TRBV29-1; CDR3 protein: CSVELGQRISGANVLTF; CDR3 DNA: TGCAGCGTTGAATTGGGACAGCGAATCTCTGGGGCCAACGTCCTGACTTTC
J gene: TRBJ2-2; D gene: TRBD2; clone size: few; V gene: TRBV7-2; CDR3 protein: CASSRGTSGRARTGELFF; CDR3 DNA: TGTGCCAGCAGCCGCGGGACTAGCGGGAGGGCTAGGACCGGGGAGCTGTTTTTT
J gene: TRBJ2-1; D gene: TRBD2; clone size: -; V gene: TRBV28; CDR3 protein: CASSLFAGGSYNEQFF; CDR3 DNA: TGTGCCAGCAGTTTATTCGCGGGAGGATCCTACAATGAGCAGTTCTTC
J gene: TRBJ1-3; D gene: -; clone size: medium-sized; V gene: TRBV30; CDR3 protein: CAWSRDIYSSGNTIYF; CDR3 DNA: TGTGCCTGGTCCCGGGACATTTACTCCTCTGGAAACACCATATATTTT
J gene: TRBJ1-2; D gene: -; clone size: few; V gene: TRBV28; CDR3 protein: CASSPADDGVDYGYTF; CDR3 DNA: TGTGCCAGCAGTCCCGCGGATGATGGGGTGGACTATGGCTACACCTTC
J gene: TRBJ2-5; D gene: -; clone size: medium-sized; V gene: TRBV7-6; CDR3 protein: CASSFQGETQYF; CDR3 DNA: TGTGCCAGCAGCTTCCAGGGAGAGACCCAGTACTTC
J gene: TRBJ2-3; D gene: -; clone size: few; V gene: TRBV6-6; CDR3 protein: CASGLNTDTQYF; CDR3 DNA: TGTGCCAGCGGACTGAACACAGATACGCAGTATTTT
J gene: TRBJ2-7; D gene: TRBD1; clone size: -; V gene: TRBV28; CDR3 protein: CASSPQGASRYEQYF; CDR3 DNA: TGTGCCAGCAGTCCTCAGGGGGCGTCTCGCTACGAGCAGTACTTC
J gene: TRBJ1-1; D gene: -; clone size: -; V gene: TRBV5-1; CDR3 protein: CASSLDLKLGTEAFF; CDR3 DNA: TGCGCCAGCAGCTTGGACCTTAAACTGGGCACTGAAGCTTTCTTT
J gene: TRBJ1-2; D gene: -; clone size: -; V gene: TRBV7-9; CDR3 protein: CATRTAYGYTF; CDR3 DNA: TGTGCCACCCGGACCGCCTATGGCTACACCTTC
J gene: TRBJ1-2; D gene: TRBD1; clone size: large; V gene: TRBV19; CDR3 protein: CASSEGAGGYTF; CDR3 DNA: TGTGCCAGTAGTGAGGGGGCGGGTGGCTACACCTTC
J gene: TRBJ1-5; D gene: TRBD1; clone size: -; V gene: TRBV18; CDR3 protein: CASSTGGIQPQHF; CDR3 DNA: TGTGCCAGCTCAACAGGGGGAATTCAGCCCCAGCATTTT
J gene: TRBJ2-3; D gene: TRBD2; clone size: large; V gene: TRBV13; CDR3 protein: CASSLLRLAGSQADTQYF; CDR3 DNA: TGTGCCAGCAGCTTACTACGACTAGCGGGAAGTCAGGCAGATACGCAGTATTTT
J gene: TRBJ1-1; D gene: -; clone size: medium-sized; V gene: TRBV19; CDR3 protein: CASSIGALGNTEAFF; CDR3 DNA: TGTGCCAGTAGTATAGGGGCACTTGGGAACACTGAAGCTTTCTTT
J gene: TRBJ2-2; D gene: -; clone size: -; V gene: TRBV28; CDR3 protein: CASSLVGPNTGELFF; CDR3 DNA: TGTGCCAGCAGTTTGGTGGGACCGAACACCGGGGAGCTGTTTTTT
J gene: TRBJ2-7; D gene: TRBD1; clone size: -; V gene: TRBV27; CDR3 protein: CASSYPTGPGQAYEQYF; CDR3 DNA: TGTGCCAGCAGTTACCCAACGGGTCCGGGACAGGCCTACGAGCAGTACTTC
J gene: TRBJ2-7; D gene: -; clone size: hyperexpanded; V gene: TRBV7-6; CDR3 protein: CASSLGDSSYEQYF; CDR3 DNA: TGTGCCAGCAGCTTAGGAGACAGCTCCTACGAGCAGTACTTC
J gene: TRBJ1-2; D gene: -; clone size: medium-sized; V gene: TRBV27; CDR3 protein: CASSSGQSPQYGYTF; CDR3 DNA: TGTGCCAGCAGTTCCGGACAGAGCCCTCAATATGGCTACACCTTC
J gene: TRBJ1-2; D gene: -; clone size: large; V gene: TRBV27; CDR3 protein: CASSSVMDYGYTF; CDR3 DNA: TGTGCCAGCAGTTCGGTAATGGACTATGGCTACACCTTC
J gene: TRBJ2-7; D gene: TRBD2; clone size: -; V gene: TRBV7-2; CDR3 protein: CASSLTSLGLNLNEQYF; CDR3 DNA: TGTGCCAGCAGCTTAACGTCCCTGGGACTAAATCTAAACGAGCAGTACTTC
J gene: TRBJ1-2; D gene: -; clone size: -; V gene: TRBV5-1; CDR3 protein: CASSSQGNYGYTF; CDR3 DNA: TGCGCCAGCAGCTCCCAGGGCAACTATGGCTACACCTTC
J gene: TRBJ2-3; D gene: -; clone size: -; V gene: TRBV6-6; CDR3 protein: CASRRVQGYSNQPQYF; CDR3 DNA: TGTGCCAGCAGACGAGTTCAGGGGTATAGCAATCAGCCCCAGTATTTT
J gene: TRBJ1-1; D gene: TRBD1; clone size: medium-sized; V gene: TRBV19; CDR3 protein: CASSVLRGLSTEAFF; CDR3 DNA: TGTGCCAGTAGTGTGCTCAGGGGGCTGAGCACTGAAGCTTTCTTT
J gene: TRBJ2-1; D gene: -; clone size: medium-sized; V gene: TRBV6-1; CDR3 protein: CASTRAVGTYNEQFF; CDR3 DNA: TGTGCCAGCACCCGAGCCGTGGGAACCTACAATGAGCAGTTCTTC
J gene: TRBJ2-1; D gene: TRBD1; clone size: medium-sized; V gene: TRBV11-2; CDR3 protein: CASSLTGDPYNEQFF; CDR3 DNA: TGTGCCAGCAGTCTTACAGGGGACCCATACAATGAGCAGTTCTTC
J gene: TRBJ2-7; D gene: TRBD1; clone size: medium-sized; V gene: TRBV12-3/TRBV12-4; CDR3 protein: CASSSRTGAYEQYF; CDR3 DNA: TGTGCCAGCAGTTCAAGGACAGGAGCCTACGAGCAGTACTTC
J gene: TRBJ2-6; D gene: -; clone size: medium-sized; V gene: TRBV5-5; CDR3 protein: CASSSSGDSVLTF; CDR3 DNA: TGTGCCAGCAGCTCCTCGGGAGACAGCGTCCTGACTTTC
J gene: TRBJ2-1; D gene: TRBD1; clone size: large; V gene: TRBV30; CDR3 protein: CAWRRQGMGEQFF; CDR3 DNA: TGTGCCTGGAGGCGACAGGGAATGGGTGAGCAGTTCTTC
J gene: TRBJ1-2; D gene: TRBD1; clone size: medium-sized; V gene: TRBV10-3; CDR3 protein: CAIREGTGDGYTF; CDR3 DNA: TGTGCCATCAGGGAAGGGACAGGGGACGGCTACACCTTC
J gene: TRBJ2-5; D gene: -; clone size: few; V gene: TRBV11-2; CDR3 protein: CASSLGSKETQYF; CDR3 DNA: TGTGCCAGCAGCTTAGGGAGCAAAGAGACCCAGTACTTC
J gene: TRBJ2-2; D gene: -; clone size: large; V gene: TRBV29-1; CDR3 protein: CSVEGGRGYGELFF; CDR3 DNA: TGCAGCGTTGAAGGGGGACGGGGGTACGGGGAGCTGTTTTTT
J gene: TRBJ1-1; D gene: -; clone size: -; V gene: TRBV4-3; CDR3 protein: CASSQEPGNTEAFF; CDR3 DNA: TGCGCCAGCAGCCAGGAACCTGGGAACACTGAAGCTTTCTTT
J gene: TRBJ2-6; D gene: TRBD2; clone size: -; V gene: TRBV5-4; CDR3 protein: CASSPAGDSVLTF; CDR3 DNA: TGTGCCAGCAGTCCAGCGGGAGACAGCGTCCTGACTTTC
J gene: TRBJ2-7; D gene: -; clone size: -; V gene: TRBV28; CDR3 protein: CASSDYGEQYF; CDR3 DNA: TGTGCCAGCAGCGACTACGGCGAGCAGTACTTC
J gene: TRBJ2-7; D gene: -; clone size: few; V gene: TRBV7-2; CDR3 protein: CASSIPTGTSNEQYF; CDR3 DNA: TGTGCCAGCAGCATACCGACAGGAACTAGCAACGAGCAGTACTTC
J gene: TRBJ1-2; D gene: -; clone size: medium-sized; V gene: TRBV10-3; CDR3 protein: CAISEGTSTRGYTF; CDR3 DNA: TGTGCCATCAGTGAGGGCACCAGCACGCGTGGCTACACCTTC
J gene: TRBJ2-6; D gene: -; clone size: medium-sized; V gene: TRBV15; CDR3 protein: CATSRDTSSGANVLTF; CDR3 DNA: TGTGCCACCAGCAGGGACACTAGCTCTGGGGCCAACGTCCTGACTTTC
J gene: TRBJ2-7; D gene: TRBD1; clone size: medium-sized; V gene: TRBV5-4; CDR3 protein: CASSLQGAYEQYF; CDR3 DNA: TGTGCCAGCAGCTTGCAGGGGGCCTACGAGCAGTACTTC
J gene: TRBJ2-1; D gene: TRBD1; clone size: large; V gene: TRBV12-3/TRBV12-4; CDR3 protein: CASRWTGSSYNEQFF; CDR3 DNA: TGTGCCAGCAGGTGGACAGGGAGCTCCTACAATGAGCAGTTCTTC
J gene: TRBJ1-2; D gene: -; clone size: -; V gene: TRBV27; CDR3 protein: CASRGTGLYGYTF; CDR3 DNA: TGTGCCAGCAGAGGAACAGGGCTCTATGGCTACACCTTC
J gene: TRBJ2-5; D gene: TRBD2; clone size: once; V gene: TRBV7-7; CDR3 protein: CASSRGLAGVETQYF; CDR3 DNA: TGTGCCAGCAGCCGCGGGCTAGCGGGAGTTGAGACCCAGTACTTC
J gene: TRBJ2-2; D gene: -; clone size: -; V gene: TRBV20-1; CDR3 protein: CSARDGGRKGVGGELFF; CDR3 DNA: TGCAGTGCTAGAGATGGAGGAAGGAAGGGGGTCGGCGGGGAGCTGTTTTTT
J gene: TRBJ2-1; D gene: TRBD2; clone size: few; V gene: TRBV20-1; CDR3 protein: CSARDREREATNEQFF; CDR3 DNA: TGCAGTGCTAGAGATCGGGAGCGGGAGGCCACCAATGAGCAGTTCTTC
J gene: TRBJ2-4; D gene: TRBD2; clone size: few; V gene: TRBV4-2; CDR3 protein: CASSLPGSAGVENIQYF; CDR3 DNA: TGTGCCAGCAGCCTCCCGGGGAGCGCGGGGGTTGAGAACATTCAGTACTTC
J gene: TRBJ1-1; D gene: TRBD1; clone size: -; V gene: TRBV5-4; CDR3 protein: CASSYRGDTEAFF; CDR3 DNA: TGTGCCAGCAGCTACAGGGGGGACACTGAAGCTTTCTTT
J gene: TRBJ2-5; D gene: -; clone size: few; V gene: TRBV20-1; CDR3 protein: CSARLGYQETQYF; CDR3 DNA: TGCAGTGCTAGACTGGGGTACCAAGAGACCCAGTACTTC
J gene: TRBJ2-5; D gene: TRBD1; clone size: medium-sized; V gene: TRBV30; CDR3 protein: CAWSDTGGPQETQYF; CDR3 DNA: TGTGCCTGGAGCGACACAGGGGGCCCCCAAGAGACCCAGTACTTC
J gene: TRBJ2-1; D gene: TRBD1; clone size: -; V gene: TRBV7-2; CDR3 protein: CASSLGTGYSRNEQFF; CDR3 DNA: TGTGCCAGCAGCTTAGGGACAGGGTACTCTCGCAATGAGCAGTTCTTC